Listed below are T cell receptor beta chains from one sample, sequenced in a study of blood T cells in healthy people across ages. Using its own MiXCR run on the 5' RACE reads, TCRdb lists one record per CDR3 protein. The sample records about a million distinct CDR3 sequences, roughly half being singletons. Material: blood. These receptors were obtained from a woman in her sixties in good health. Both conserved end residues are part of each CDR3. Each record gives: CDR3 length, V gene, CDR3 protein.

14	TRBV28	CASSPWRERLTQYF
14	TRBV29-1	CSVKGWQGKETQYF
11	TRBV20-1	CTQEEADTQYF
12	TRBV5-1	CASSMGGSGYTF
19	TRBV7-6	CASSRGLAEDTYTGETQYF
16	TRBV6-5	CASYVRGTGIRDEQFF
12	TRBV20-1	CSATPNRYEAFF
13	TRBV24-1	CATPRDYLTEQYF
13	TRBV5-1	CASSIDTGVGYTF
13	TRBV29-1	CSAGRRGPDGYTF
12	TRBV29-1	CSVVLSANEQFF
12	TRBV4-2	CATTGSSYEQYF
19	TRBV7-2	CASSLPSGLAGISYNEQFF
17	TRBV29-1	CSVAKSVGRAKINEQFF
13	TRBV20-1	CSARDQPNYGYTF
15	TRBV4-1	CAGSQGTGAYSEQFF
15	TRBV3-1	CASSQATGGGEKLFF
13	TRBV6-6	CASVRDRSETQYF
13	TRBV25-1	CASSGARNYGYTF
17	TRBV24-1	CATSDPTSGSKTGELFF
12	TRBV10-3	CAIRKTGYGYTF
15	TRBV20-1	CGASRLAGVSNEQFF
14	TRBV12-3/TRBV12-4	CASRGAGGVYEQYF
16	TRBV24-1	CATSDFEREEDNEQFF
15	TRBV4-3	CASSQEVSATDTQYF
15	TRBV7-2	CASSLTSGIRDTQYF
17	TRBV4-1	CASRWGQGSWANEKLFF
16	TRBV4-1	CASSQGLAREGNIQYF
15	TRBV6-2/TRBV6-3	CASSPRGSRYNEQFF
10	TRBV29-1	CNHLGDEQFF
15	TRBV20-1	CSAEARPTGTDTQYF
16	TRBV7-9	CASSPGTSELQETQYF
14	TRBV2	CASRAGTVLYGYTF
14	TRBV4-2	CASSGGASGVEQFF
17	TRBV7-2	CASSPGGLAFFSYEQYF
14	TRBV2	CASSGRQGAREQYF
15	TRBV28	CASSFDRRISYEQYF
12	TRBV29-1	CSTGASKDTQYF
16	TRBV12-3/TRBV12-4	CASSLLLGQTNEKLFF
15	TRBV27	CASSPTSGSGNEQFF
13	TRBV28	CASAGDSQVEQYF
15	TRBV7-9	CASIGGSRTFHEQYF
14	TRBV6-6	CASSAPGEAYEQYF
17	TRBV5-1	CASSIGTSGRPSYEQYF
20	TRBV15	CATSRARGRQGALGANVLTF
16	TRBV7-3	CASSLSGLPGSYEQYF
14	TRBV5-1	CASSPGAAAYEQYF
13	TRBV14	CASSHKRVVEQYF
12	TRBV24-1	CATSENTYEQFF
13	TRBV5-1	CASSVQGYYEQYF
12	TRBV28	CASSFPKNIQYF
15	TRBV20-1	CSATPARGGKNIQYF
18	TRBV7-9	CASSPSSISDRATIEQYF
17	TRBV4-2	CASSPAGGRTGANVLTF
13	TRBV7-9	CASSVRVQDTQYF
16	TRBV4-1	CASSQDRTSGFNEQFF